This T cell receptor beta chain derives from a study of blood T cell repertoires in COVID-19. Study-level background: Material from acute and convalescent COVID-19 was sourced from the United States, Italy and Spain. Sources were T cells, B-cell-depleted T cells, or PBMCs; the material itself was cDNA or gDNA.

In the authors' methods: Amplification from reference gene primers served as the basis for estimated nucleated cell counts. The method was immunoSEQ multiplex PCR; TCRdb's version includes in-frame clones alone and lacks a portion of them. V, J and clone size were drawn from that table, and D and trimming were deduced from the DNA. The sample has about 200,000 clones; roughly 88% are singletons. The CDR3 totals 13 residues. Germline CDR1 is MNHEY and CDR2 is SMNVEV (reference sequence). Trimming removed 6 bases at V and 4 bases at J, with 12 bases between. This TCR was sampled from a human donor in a cohort sampled during active COVID-19. Sequencing input: peripheral blood. The rearrangement links TRBV27 to TRBJ2-5; tentative D call: TRBD2 (6 bases). The CDR3 spells CASSEGGIETQYF. The CDR3 coding sequence is TGTGCCAGCAGCGAGGGCGGGATAGAGACCCAGTACTTC.